The 6 T cell receptor beta chains below all came from one sample that was sequenced in a study of T-cell reconstitution after alpha-beta-depleted transplantation in children. Preparation of the TCRbeta library used unique molecular identifiers. TCRdb called the PCR reads again in MiXCR, with one record for every CDR3 protein. This sample yields tens of thousands of distinct CDR3 sequences, of which under 6% are seen a single time; 30% belongs to the top ten. The sequencing here drew on PBMCs, mostly from graft donor cells, taken 60 days after TCRalphabeta/CD19-depleted stem cell transplant. These receptors originate from a female patient under 10 years old who had a stem cell transplant for aplastic anemia, so the T cells may come from the graft donor.

In regard to this clonotype: Since a much larger clone is just one base distant, this may be a read error. V and J are TRBV2 and TRBJ2-5, with D maybe TRBD1 (6 bases). The V gene's germline CDR1 is SNHLY and CDR2 FYNNEI. V was shortened by 7 bases and J by 10 bases, with 13 bases between the two germline ends. CDR3 size: 11 residues. The CDR3 nucleotides are TGTGCCAGCATCATGCAGGGGATCCAGTACTTC. This sequence encodes CASIMQGIQYF.

This clonotype was found many times. The V gene is TRBV27, the J gene TRBJ2-2; 7 positions match TRBD1. This CDR3 comprises 14 residues. V dropped 6 bases and J dropped 5; count of bases not matched to a gene: 6. The germline CDR1 and CDR2 sequences are MNHEY and SMNVEV (reference sequence). CDR3 DNA sequence: TGTGCCAGCAGGGCCACAGGGGCTACCGGGGAGCTGTTTTTT. Translation: CASRATGATGELFF.

The V call is TRBV5-5, the J call TRBJ2-7, with 7 bases aligning to TRBD1. CDR1 and CDR2 from the germline V gene are SGHKS and YYEKEE (reference sequence). This CDR3 has 14 amino acids. J lost 5 bases, V lost 1 base, and 6 bases had no gene match. CDR3 DNA sequence: TGTGCCAGCAGCTTGCAACAGGGGAGCCACGAGCAGTACTTC. Its protein is CASSLQQGSHEQYF. The whole variable domain, filled in from reference TRBV5-5 and TRBJ2-7, reads DAGVTQSPTHLIKTRGQQVTLRCSPISGHKSVSWYQQVLGQGPQFIFQYYEKEERGRGNFPDRFSARQFPNYSSELNVNALLLGDSALYLCASSLQQGSHEQYFGPGTRLTVT.

In its sample, this clonotype was seen many times. The chain carries TRBV5-1 and TRBJ2-7; D uncertain. Trimming removed 5 bases at V and 0 bases at J, with 12 bases between. The CDR3 sequence is 14 residues long. From germline, CDR1 is SGHRS and CDR2 YFSETQ. CDR3 residues: CASRDILSSYEQYF. Written as DNA, the CDR3 is TGCGCCAGCAGAGACATCCTAAGCTCCTACGAGCAGTACTTC.

This clonotype was observed at least ten times. The chain carries TRBV5-1 and TRBJ1-5; D gene unclear. The CDR3 consists of 14 residues. V lost 0 bases, J lost 3 bases, and 7 bases lay in between. The germline CDR1 and CDR2 sequences are SGHRS and YFSETQ. The CDR3, as DNA: TGCGCCAGCAGCTTGGGAGGGTTCAATCAGCCCCAGCATTTT. It translates to CASSLGGFNQPQHF.

This clonotype was recorded many times. V usage is TRBV12-3 or TRBV12-4 and J usage is TRBJ2-1, with TRBD2 identical over 12 bases. Losses at the gene ends were 5 bases for V and 8 bases for J; bases not matched to a gene: 16. The length of the CDR3 is 18 residues. DNA for the CDR3: TGTGCCAGCAGTGCGTCGGCCCTAGCGGGGGGGGCGGAAGATGAGCAGTTCTTC. This codes for CASSASALAGGAEDEQFF.